The 24 T cell receptor beta chains listed next were all sequenced from one sample in a study of T cell responses to AZD1222 COVID-19 vaccine. Method: immunoSEQ multiplex PCR; TCRdb's copy keeps in-frame clones and lacks some. The table shows over 100,000 clones, with around nine tenths occurring only once. Specimen: peripheral blood, collected on day 0 of AZD1222 vaccination. These receptors all come from an adult in good health.

This chain links TRBV9 with TRBJ2-3, with TRBD2 identical over 12 bases. In germline, CDR1 is SGDLS, CDR2 YYNGEE. There are 17 residues in the CDR3. V dropped 0 bases and J dropped 6; count of bases not matched to a gene: 8. The CDR3 region is CASSVAASGGGRDTQYF. The CDR3, as DNA: TGTGCCAGCAGCGTAGCGGCTAGCGGGGGGGGCAGGGATACGCAGTATTTT.

This clone was seen just once. The gene calls are TRBV2 and TRBJ2-3; tentatively, D is TRBD1 (6 bases). The germline V gene has CDR1 SNHLY and CDR2 FYNNEI. The CDR3 is 14 residues long. Trimming took 7 bases from V and 8 from J, leaving 19 bases between them. The CDR3 loop reads CASKVSSLGGTQYF. In DNA, the CDR3 is TGTGCCAGCAAGGTATCCTCGTTAGGGGGTACGCAGTATTTT.

The genes are TRBV5-1 and TRBJ1-1; 7 bases are a match to TRBD1. The ends lost 2 bases at V and 6 bases at J; junction bases unmatched: 7. Germline loops: CDR1 SGHRS, CDR2 YFSETQ. This CDR3 comprises 14 residues. CDR3 region: CASSFTGVSPEAFF. The CDR3 DNA is TGCGCCAGCAGCTTTACAGGGGTTTCCCCTGAAGCTTTCTTT.

The chain recombines TRBV25-1 with TRBJ2-7; possible D gene TRBD2, 5 bases. With 6 bases removed from V and 5 bases from J, the gap between germline ends came to 14 bases. This CDR3 has 13 amino acids. Per germline, CDR1 MGHDK and CDR2 SYGVNS. CDR3 bases: TGTGCCAGCAGCCTCGGGTTAGCGAACGAGCAGTACTTC. Protein sequence: CASSLGLANEQYF.

For the CDR3, the DNA is TGTGCCAGCAGCGTAGGTCCTAGCGGGGCCTACGAGCAGTACTTC. It specifies CASSVGPSGAYEQYF. The chain joins TRBV9 to TRBJ2-7; 9 bases map to TRBD2. V lost 0 bases, J lost 2 bases, and 3 bases stayed unmatched. The germline gives CDR1 SGDLS, CDR2 YYNGEE. This CDR3 comprises 15 residues.

In DNA form, the CDR3 reads TGTGCCACCAGCAGAGACCCGCTCCCCTACGAGCAGTACTTC. This codes for CATSRDPLPYEQYF. This chain connects TRBV15 to TRBJ2-7; D remains ambiguous. Germline V gives CDR1 LNHNV, CDR2 YYDKDF (reference sequence). Trimming shortened V by 0 bases and J by 2 bases, and 8 bases separated the two germline ends. The CDR3 has 14 amino acids.

The genes are TRBV2 and TRBJ2-2; D is possibly TRBD1 (5 bases). The CDR3 sequence is 14 residues long. Germline CDR1 SNHLY, CDR2 FYNNEI. V was shortened by 8 bases and J by 6 bases, with 16 bases between the two germline ends. The CDR3 loop reads CASGREDLAGELFF. CDR3 sequence (DNA): TGTGCCAGCGGCAGGGAAGACCTCGCCGGGGAGCTGTTTTTT. The variable domain in full, completed from reference TRBV2 and TRBJ2-2, reads EPEVTQTPSHQVTQMGQEVILRCVPISNHLYFYWYRQILGQKVEFLVSFYNNEISEKSEIFDDQFSVERPDGSNFTLKIRSTKLEDSAMYFCASGREDLAGELFFGEGSRLTVL.

The CDR3 sequence is CASRLSIPWAFTQYF. The CDR3 coding sequence is TGTGCAAGTCGCTTATCGATCCCATGGGCGTTCACGCAGTATTTT. This chain joins TRBV12-2 and TRBJ2-3; TRBD1, the table's D call, was not compared with the DNA. TRBV12-2 is designated a pseudogene. This CDR3 contains 15 residues.

The chain combines TRBV5-6 with TRBJ1-3; 7 bases map to TRBD1. The CDR3 covers 15 residues. V shed 1 base, J shed 7 bases, and the junction held 8 bases outside the gene matches. Germline CDR1 and CDR2: SGHDT and YYEEEE. The chain's CDR3 is CASSLFGTVGNTIYF. The CDR3 DNA follows: TGTGCCAGCAGCTTGTTTGGGACAGTTGGTAACACCATATATTTT.

This clone is a singleton in its sample. V and J are TRBV9 and TRBJ2-2; D is tentatively TRBD1 or TRBD2 (6 bases each). Germline lookup yields CDR1 SGDLS and CDR2 YYNGEE. V lost 0 bases and J 1 base, leaving 10 bases between the germline ends. There are 16 residues in the CDR3. This chain's CDR3 is CASSVVGGGNTGELFF. The CDR3 DNA sequence: TGTGCCAGCAGCGTAGTGGGGGGCGGGAACACCGGGGAGCTGTTTTTT.

The rearrangement uses TRBV4-2 and TRBJ1-6; the D gene is possibly TRBD1 (5 bases). Germline V CDR1 and CDR2: LGHNA, YNFKEQ. There are 15 residues in the CDR3. Trimming took off 4 bases at V and 8 bases at J, with 15 bases between the two ends. CDR3 bases: TGTGCCAGCAGCCTTGACAGCGTACCTGATTCACCCCTCCACTTT. This codes for CASSLDSVPDSPLHF.

The rearrangement joins TRBV7-2 to TRBJ2-3; possibly TRBD1 for D (5 bases). Trimming removed 2 bases from V and 2 bases from J, with 11 bases in between. From germline, CDR1 is SGHTA and CDR2 FQGNSA. This CDR3 comprises 15 residues. CDR3 DNA sequence: TGTGCCAGCAGCTTAAGGGGCAGGCCCACAGATACGCAGTATTTT. Translated: CASSLRGRPTDTQYF.

The chain couples TRBV2 to TRBJ1-1; 10 bases agree with TRBD1. The CDR3 spans 14 residues. V was clipped by 7 bases and J by 5 bases; unmatched bases: 7. Germline CDR1 and CDR2: SNHLY and FYNNEI. CDR3 region: CASMVGQGYTEAFF. The DNA of the CDR3 is TGTGCCAGCATGGTGGGACAGGGGTATACTGAAGCTTTCTTT.

The rearrangement joins TRBV13 to TRBJ2-7; possible D gene TRBD2, 6 bases. Germline CDR1 and CDR2: PRHDT and FYEKMQ (reference sequence). This CDR3 contains 13 residues. The V and J ends lost 4 bases and 3 bases respectively, with 10 bases between them. CDR3 residues: CASSSSGVYEQYF. The CDR3 region has the DNA TGTGCCAGCAGCTCCTCGGGGGTCTACGAGCAGTACTTC.

CDR3 protein: CAWSVPGGNSPLHF. CDR3 nucleotide sequence: TGTGCCTGGAGTGTACCTGGGGGTAATTCACCCCTCCACTTT. The chain uses TRBV30 and TRBJ1-6; D perhaps matches TRBD1 (5 bases). In germline, CDR1 is GTSNPN, CDR2 SVGIG (reference sequence). This CDR3 contains 14 residues. Trimming took off 0 bases at V and 6 bases at J, with 9 bases between the two ends.

The rearrangement uses TRBV19 and TRBJ1-1; 9 bases agree with TRBD1. V shed 7 bases and J 6 bases; nucleotides not matched to a gene: 9. Germline V gives CDR1 LNHDA, CDR2 SQIVND (reference sequence). The CDR3 sequence is 14 residues long. The CDR3 coding sequence is TGTGCCAGTATCAACAGGGGGCAAAGTGCTGAAGCTTTCTTT. It specifies CASINRGQSAEAFF.

The V gene is TRBV6-5, the J gene TRBJ1-4; 7 bases fit TRBD1. This CDR3 is 15 amino acids long. V lost 5 bases, J lost 8 bases, and 11 bases stayed unmatched. Germline values: CDR1 MNHEY, CDR2 SVGAGI. As DNA, the CDR3 is TGTGCCAGCAGTACGTTCCAACAGGGGAGGGAAAAACTGTTTTTT. The encoded protein is CASSTFQQGREKLFF.

This chain joins TRBV4-2 and TRBJ2-7; D assignment may be TRBD1 or TRBD2 (5 bases each). CDR1 is LGHNA, CDR2 YNFKEQ, per germline. The CDR3 consists of 19 residues. V lost 0 bases, J lost 3 bases, and 24 bases lay in between. The CDR3 DNA sequence: TGTGCCAGCAGCCAAGAGGGACGTAATAGTTTACCTTTGGGCTACGAGCAGTACTTC. Translating it yields CASSQEGRNSLPLGYEQYF.

The V gene is TRBV7-6, the J gene TRBJ2-7; TRBD1 matches at 7 bases. The CDR3 has 15 residues. V trimming: 3 bases; J trimming: 1 base; junction bases outside the gene matches: 6. Germline CDR1 is SGHVS and CDR2 is FNYEAQ. In nucleotides, the CDR3 is TGTGCCAGCAGCTTGGAGAGACAGGGTTCCTACGAGCAGTACTTC. Protein sequence: CASSLERQGSYEQYF.

The chain has TRBV3-1 (or the pseudogene TRBV3-2) and TRBJ2-3; D unclear. This CDR3 has 12 residues. Trimming took 1 base from V and 4 from J, leaving 3 bases between them. Germline V gene sequence: CDR1 LGHDT, CDR2 YNNKEL (reference sequence). CDR3: CASSQAADTQYF. The DNA for the CDR3 is TGTGCCAGCAGCCAAGCCGCAGATACGCAGTATTTT.

This clone was picked up one time. The gene calls are TRBV10-3 and TRBJ2-7; TRBD1 agrees at 9 bases. The ends lost 5 bases at V and 2 bases at J; junction bases unmatched: 4. Germline loops: CDR1 ENHRY, CDR2 SYGVKD. This CDR3 has 14 amino acids. As DNA, the CDR3 is TGTGCCATCAGTTTGGACAGGGGACCCTACGAGCAGTACTTC. Protein: CAISLDRGPYEQYF.

This clone came up once. The chain joins TRBV11-1 to TRBJ2-7; D is possibly TRBD2 (6 bases). Germline values: CDR1 SGHAT, CDR2 FQDESV (reference sequence). The CDR3 loop spans 15 amino acids. Trimming removed 5 bases from V and 3 bases from J, with 17 bases in between. CDR3 sequence (DNA): TGTGCCAGCAGCGCGCGAGGAGGGACCTACTACGAGCAGTACTTC. Translation: CASSARGGTYYEQYF.

The rearrangement links TRBV5-1 to TRBJ1-4, with D unresolved. Germline CDR1 and CDR2: SGHRS and YFSETQ. The germline V and J ends were trimmed by 5 bases and 3 bases, with 8 bases remaining between them. CDR3 length equals 13 residues. CDR3: CASSPGPNEKLFF. The CDR3 nucleotides are TGCGCCAGCAGTCCCGGACCTAATGAAAAACTGTTTTTT.

V usage is TRBV6-1 and J usage is TRBJ2-3; a possible D gene is TRBD2 (6 bases). V was shortened by 3 bases and J by 4 bases, with 14 bases between the two germline ends. CDR3 length: 15 residues. CDR1 is MNHNS and CDR2 is SASEGT in the germline V gene. This CDR3 reads CASSDTASAPDTQYF. The CDR3 region has the DNA TGTGCCAGCAGTGATACGGCTAGCGCCCCAGATACGCAGTATTTT.